The 23 T cell receptor beta chains listed next were all sequenced from one sample in a study of shared T cell receptors in the human thymus. Sequencing used immunoSEQ multiplex PCR; TCRdb keeps in-frame clones, though not all of them. The sample contains hundreds of thousands of clones, approximately 95% of which appear only once. Sequencing was carried out using thymocytes. The receptors were gathered from a human donor.

The chain has TRBV19 and TRBJ2-7; TRBD1 agrees at 10 bases. Germline V gene data show CDR1 as LNHDA and CDR2 as SQIVND (reference sequence). V gave up 4 bases and J gave up 3 bases; unmatched junction bases: 3. This CDR3 is 14 amino acids long. CDR3 amino acids: CASSTGTGVYEQYF. The CDR3 DNA follows: TGTGCCAGTAGTACCGGGACAGGGGTCTACGAGCAGTACTTC.

This sequence joins TRBV28 and TRBJ2-3, with D perhaps TRBD1 (6 bases). Germline V CDR1 and CDR2: MDHEN, SYDVKM. CDR3 length equals 16 residues. Trimming removed 5 bases from V and 2 bases from J, with 17 bases in between. The CDR3 coding sequence is TGTGCCAGCAGTCCGCCGCCGGGACAAGACACAGATACGCAGTATTTT. Translation gives CASSPPPGQDTDTQYF.

The chain carries TRBV7-9 and TRBJ2-2, with TRBD1 as a possible D gene (6 bases). Germline loops: CDR1 SEHNR, CDR2 FQNEAQ (reference sequence). CDR3 size: 14 residues. The V end lost 7 bases, the J end lost 2 bases, and 11 bases lay between the germline ends. The CDR3 spells CASNKGGNTGELFF. CDR3 DNA: TGTGCCAGCAACAAAGGGGGAAACACCGGGGAGCTGTTTTTT.

The J gene is TRBJ1-5, the V gene TRBV19; 7 positions agree with TRBD1. J gave up 4 bases and V 5 bases, and 8 bases lay outside the gene matches. Germline V gives CDR1 LNHDA, CDR2 SQIVND (reference sequence). There are 15 residues in the CDR3. The CDR3 protein is CASSANRGSNQPQHF. CDR3 DNA: TGTGCCAGTAGTGCCAACAGGGGATCTAATCAGCCCCAGCATTTT.

The V gene is TRBV7-4, the J gene TRBJ1-2; 9 nucleotides align to TRBD1. V shed 2 bases, J shed 2 bases, and the junction held 9 bases outside the gene matches. The CDR3 spans 17 residues. Germline V gene sequence: CDR1 SGHVT, CDR2 SQSDAQ. CDR3 protein: CASSLIAPGTGNYGYTF. CDR3 in DNA: TGTGCCAGCAGCTTAATTGCGCCAGGGACAGGGAACTATGGCTACACCTTC.

This chain uses TRBV7-4 with TRBJ2-1, with D maybe TRBD2 (5 bases). Trimming stripped 5 bases from V and 0 bases from J, with 23 bases between. The CDR3 covers 19 residues. The germline V gene has CDR1 SGHVT and CDR2 SQSDAQ. The CDR3 loop reads CASSLGTWNERNSYNEQFF. The CDR3 DNA follows: TGTGCCAGCAGCCTAGGAACTTGGAATGAGCGGAACTCCTACAATGAGCAGTTCTTC.

The V gene is TRBV19, the J gene TRBJ2-7; D perhaps matches TRBD2 (5 bases). CDR3 length: 14 residues. V dropped 4 bases and J dropped 1 base, with 11 bases sitting between them. Germline CDR1 is LNHDA and CDR2 is SQIVND (reference sequence). The CDR3: CASSSGRISYEQYF. The CDR3 DNA reads TGTGCCAGTAGTAGTGGGAGAATATCCTACGAGCAGTACTTC.

V and J are TRBV2 and TRBJ2-1, with 10 bases that match TRBD1. The germline V gene encodes CDR1 SNHLY and CDR2 FYNNEI. With V trimmed by 9 bases and J by 5 bases, 4 bases remained unmatched. There are 13 residues in the CDR3. In DNA, the CDR3 is TGTGCCAGACCCGGGACAGGGGACAATGAGCAGTTCTTC. Encoded protein: CARPGTGDNEQFF.

J is TRBJ2-1 and V is TRBV5-1, with TRBD2 matching 10 bases. Unmatched junction bases numbered 0, after V lost 0 bases and J lost 0 bases. The length of the CDR3 is 16 residues. Looked up from germline, CDR1 is SGHRS and CDR2 is YFSETQ. This CDR3 reads CASSLASGSSYNEQFF. The DNA for the CDR3 is TGCGCCAGCAGCTTGGCTAGCGGGAGCTCCTACAATGAGCAGTTCTTC. Looking up the rest from reference TRBV5-1 and TRBJ2-1 gives the full variable domain: KAGVTQTPRYLIKTRGQQVTLSCSPISGHRSVSWYQQTPGQGLQFLFEYFSETQRNKGNFPGRFSGRQFSNSRSEMNVSTLELGDSALYLCASSLASGSSYNEQFFGPGTRLTVL.

CDR3 in amino acids: CAISLTGDYEQYF. CDR3 coding DNA: TGTGCCATCAGCTTAACAGGGGACTACGAGCAGTACTTC. V gene TRBV10-3 combines with J gene TRBJ2-7; 7 nucleotides agree with TRBD1. The junction had 5 bases not matched to a gene; V was cut back by 6 bases and J by 3 bases. CDR1 is ENHRY and CDR2 is SYGVKD in the germline V gene. The CDR3 is 13 residues long.

V gene TRBV19 combines with J gene TRBJ2-1, with 9 bases that match TRBD2. CDR3 length: 17 amino acids. Germline assignment: CDR1 LNHDA and CDR2 SQIVND (reference sequence). The V segment lost 5 bases and the J segment 9 bases; nucleotides outside the gene matches: 17. The CDR3 region has the DNA TGTGCCAGTAGTTCCTGCATCAGCGGGAGGAGGGACACTGAGCAGTTCTTC. Protein: CASSSCISGRRDTEQFF. Variable domain in full (rest from reference TRBV19 and TRBJ2-1): DGGITQSPKYLFRKEGQNVTLSCEQNLNHDAMYWYRQDPGQGLRLIYYSQIVNDFQKGDIAEGYSVSREKKESFPLTVTSAQKNPTAFYLCASSSCISGRRDTEQFFGPGTRLTVL.

The chain joins TRBV28 to TRBJ1-1; unclear D gene. Germline CDR1 reads MDHEN; CDR2 reads SYDVKM. Trimming cost V 3 bases and J 0 bases, with 11 bases left between them. CDR3 length: 15 amino acids. CDR3 sequence reads: CASSFPSNMNTEAFF. As DNA, the CDR3 is TGTGCCAGCAGTTTTCCTAGTAATATGAACACTGAAGCTTTCTTT. Supplemented by reference TRBV28 and TRBJ1-1, the full variable domain reads DVKVTQSSRYLVKRTGEKVFLECVQDMDHENMFWYRQDPGLGLRLIYFSYDVKMKEKGDIPEGYSVSREKKERFSLILESASTNQTSMYLCASSFPSNMNTEAFFGQGTRLTVV.

V is TRBV11-2 and J is TRBJ1-5; no reliable D call. This CDR3 has 17 residues. The ends were cut back, 1 base at V and 1 base at J, with 14 bases in the middle. CDR1 is SGHAT, CDR2 FQNNGV, per germline. In DNA form, the CDR3 reads TGTGCCAGCAGCTTAGGGGCTAGGGTGGGGAGCAATCAGCCCCAGCATTTT. Its translation is CASSLGARVGSNQPQHF.

The chain uses TRBV7-2 and TRBJ2-3, with D tentatively TRBD1 (6 bases). CDR1 SGHTA and CDR2 FQGNSA come from the germline V gene. V lost 4 bases to trimming and J lost 5 bases, with 16 bases between them. This CDR3 contains 15 residues. This chain's CDR3 is CASSSPGPRGDTQYF. Here the CDR3 DNA reads TGTGCCAGCAGCTCGCCGGGACCCAGGGGAGATACGCAGTATTTT.

The chain recombines TRBV4-3 with TRBJ1-4; 8 nucleotides align to TRBD1. This CDR3 region has 16 residues. CDR1 and CDR2 from the germline V gene are LGHNA and YSLEER. V was pared by 3 bases and J by 5 bases, with 8 bases of the junction left unmatched. The CDR3 reads CASSQGHDRGNEKLFF. The CDR3 DNA is TGCGCCAGCAGCCAGGGCCATGACAGGGGCAATGAAAAACTGTTTTTT.

CDR3 DNA: TGTGCCAGCAGCTTAGGGAGGGCGGAGGGTGCTAATGAAAAACTGTTTTTT. Translating gives CASSLGRAEGANEKLFF. The chain is built from TRBV11-2 and TRBJ1-4; D is uncertain. V was clipped by 1 base and J by 3 bases, with 15 bases between them. CDR1 and CDR2 from the germline V gene are SGHAT and FQNNGV. The CDR3 runs 17 residues.

The chain has TRBV4-2 and TRBJ2-3, with D hard to call. CDR3 length: 16 amino acids. Trimming removed 0 bases at V and 0 bases at J, with 10 bases between. The V gene's germline CDR1 is LGHNA and CDR2 YNFKEQ. DNA for the CDR3: TGTGCCAGCAGCCAAGATCCCTCCGCTAGCACAGATACGCAGTATTTT. Translated: CASSQDPSASTDTQYF.

The chain combines TRBV7-9 with TRBJ2-3; TRBD2 agrees at 7 bases. Germline CDR1 is SEHNR and CDR2 is FQNEAQ (reference sequence). This CDR3 comprises 17 residues. Trimming took 5 bases from V and 6 from J; bases not matched to a gene: 17. This CDR3 is CASSPGGWLAEGDTQYF. CDR3 bases: TGTGCCAGCAGCCCGGGCGGTTGGCTAGCGGAGGGGGATACGCAGTATTTT.

The chain combines TRBV7-6 with TRBJ2-5; TRBD1 matches 9 bases. The CDR3 sequence is 17 residues long. CDR1 and CDR2 (germline): SGHVS, FNYEAQ. V shed 4 bases, J shed 0 bases, and the junction held 9 bases outside the gene matches. The CDR3 sequence: CASSCYRGRENQETQYF. As DNA, the CDR3 is TGTGCCAGCAGCTGCTACAGGGGGCGGGAGAACCAAGAGACCCAGTACTTC.

This clone was recorded only once. The rearrangement uses TRBV5-8 and TRBJ2-7; 7 positions agree with TRBD2. Germline V lookup: CDR1 SGHTS, CDR2 YDEGEE. Trimming removed 4 bases from V and 4 bases from J; junction bases left unmatched: 11. The CDR3 totals 15 residues. CDR3 coding DNA: TGTGCCAGCAGCCTTTCCCGGGACTACTTATACGAGCAGTACTTC. Protein product: CASSLSRDYLYEQYF.

The rearrangement joins TRBV5-1 to TRBJ1-2, with D hard to call. Germline assignment: CDR1 SGHRS and CDR2 YFSETQ. The CDR3 totals 13 residues. The germline V and J ends were trimmed by 7 bases and 4 bases, with 14 bases remaining between them. The CDR3 coding sequence is TGCGCCAGCCAGCCCGGGCCCTTCTATGGCTACACCTTC. As protein: CASQPGPFYGYTF.

This rearrangement joins TRBV5-4 to TRBJ2-1; 8 bases agree with TRBD1. With V trimmed by 4 bases and J by 4 bases, 16 bases remained unmatched. The V gene's germline CDR1 is SGHNT and CDR2 YYREEE (reference sequence). The CDR3 sequence is 18 residues long. The DNA of the CDR3 is TGTGCCAGCAGCCGGGTCCCCCCTCAGGGGGCGTCGTACAATGAGCAGTTCTTC. It yields the protein CASSRVPPQGASYNEQFF.

This chain uses TRBV19 with TRBJ2-6; no clear D gene. Trimming stripped 6 bases from V and 1 base from J, with 4 bases between. CDR3 size: 13 residues. Germline V gives CDR1 LNHDA, CDR2 SQIVND (reference sequence). CDR3 bases: TGTGCCAGTAGGTCGTCTGGGGCCAACGTCCTGACTTTC. Translated: CASRSSGANVLTF.